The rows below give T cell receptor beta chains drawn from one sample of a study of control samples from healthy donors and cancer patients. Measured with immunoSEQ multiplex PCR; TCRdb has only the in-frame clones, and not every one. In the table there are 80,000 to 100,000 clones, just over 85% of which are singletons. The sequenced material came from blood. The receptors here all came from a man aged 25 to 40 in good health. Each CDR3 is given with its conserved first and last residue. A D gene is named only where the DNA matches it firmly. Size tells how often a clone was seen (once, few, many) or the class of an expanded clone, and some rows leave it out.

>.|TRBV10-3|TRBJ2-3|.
TGTGCCATCAGTGAATCGGAGGTCACAGATACGCAGTATTTT
CAISESEVTDTQYF
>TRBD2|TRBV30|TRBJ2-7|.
TGTGCCTGGAGGCAGACTACTAGCGGGAGGGACGAGCAGTACTTC
CAWRQTTSGRDEQYF
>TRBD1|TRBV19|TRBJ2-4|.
TGTGCCAGTACCATACCGGGACAGGGTAACATTCAGTACTTC
CASTIPGQGNIQYF
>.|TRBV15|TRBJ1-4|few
TGTGCCACCGGGCGGGGTGGAGCTAATGAAAAACTGTTTTTT
CATGRGGANEKLFF
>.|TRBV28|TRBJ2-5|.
TGTGCCAGCAGTTTAACGGGGGGCGGGCAAGAGACCCAGTACTTC
CASSLTGGGQETQYF
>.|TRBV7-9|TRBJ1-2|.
TGTGCCAGCAGCTTAATGGAAAGCTATGGCTACACCTTC
CASSLMESYGYTF
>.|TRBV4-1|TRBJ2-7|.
TGCGCCAGCAGCCAAGGGTCTACATTTGGGTACGAGCAGTACTTC
CASSQGSTFGYEQYF
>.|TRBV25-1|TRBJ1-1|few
TGTGCCAGCAGTGAATTGCAGGGTACGAACACTGAAGCTTTCTTT
CASSELQGTNTEAFF
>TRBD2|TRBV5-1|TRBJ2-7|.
TGCGCCAGCAGCCCGGGGACTAGCGGGAGTGTCGACGAGCAGTACTTC
CASSPGTSGSVDEQYF
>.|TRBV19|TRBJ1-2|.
TGTGCCAGTTTACGGCAGGGGAGCTATGGCTACACCTTC
CASLRQGSYGYTF
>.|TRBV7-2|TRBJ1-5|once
TGTGCCAGCAGCTTATCTCCCCGGGGCAATCAGCCCCAGCATTTT
CASSLSPRGNQPQHF
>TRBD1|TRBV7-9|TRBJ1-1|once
TGTGCCAGCAGACCCCCGATCCAGGACAGGGGGCGGGGAACTGAAGCTTTCTTT
CASRPPIQDRGRGTEAFF
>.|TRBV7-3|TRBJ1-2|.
TGTGCCAGCAGCCCTAACAGGGAAGGGGCCTACACCTTC
CASSPNREGAYTF
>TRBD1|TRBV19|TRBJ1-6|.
TGTGCCAGTAGTAACGTCGGACAGGGGGTCGATTCACCCCTCCACTTT
CASSNVGQGVDSPLHF
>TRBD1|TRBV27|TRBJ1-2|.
TGTGCCAGTGGACAGGGGGTTTTTGGCTACACCTTC
CASGQGVFGYTF
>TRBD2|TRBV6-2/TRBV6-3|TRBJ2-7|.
TGTGCCAGCAGCAAGCTAGCGGGTGGGGCCTACGAGCAGTACTTC
CASSKLAGGAYEQYF
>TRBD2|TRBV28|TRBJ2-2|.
TGTGCCAGCAGTTTATGGTCGGCTAGCGGCGACACCGGGGAGCTGTTTTTT
CASSLWSASGDTGELFF
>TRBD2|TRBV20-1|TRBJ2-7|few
TGCAGTGCTAGTGTCCTGGGCGGGAGGTCCGAGCAGTACTTC
CSASVLGGRSEQYF
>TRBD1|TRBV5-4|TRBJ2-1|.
TGTGCCAGCAGCCTGGACAGGGAGGCCATCAATGAGCAGTTCTTC
CASSLDREAINEQFF
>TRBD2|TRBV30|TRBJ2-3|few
TGTGCCTGGAGTTCCCTGGGCTCGGGAGGTCCCCAGAAAGGAACGCAGTATTTT
CAWSSLGSGGPQKGTQYF
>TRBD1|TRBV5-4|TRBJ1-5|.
TGTGCCAGCAGCTTAGGGACAGGTAGCAATCAGCCCCAGCATTTT
CASSLGTGSNQPQHF
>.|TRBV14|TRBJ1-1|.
TGTGCCAGCGGCAAACAGGGATACACTGAAGCTTTCTTT
CASGKQGYTEAFF
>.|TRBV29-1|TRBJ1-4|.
TGCAGCGTTGGTAGGAGTAATGAAAAACTGTTTTTT
CSVGRSNEKLFF
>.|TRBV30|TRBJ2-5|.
TGTGCCTGGACCTCTGTGGGGGCCTACCAAGAGACCCAGTACTTC
CAWTSVGAYQETQYF
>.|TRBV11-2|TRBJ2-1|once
TGTGCCAGCAGCCCACGTCTGGAGTCCTACAATGAGCAGTTCTTC
CASSPRLESYNEQFF
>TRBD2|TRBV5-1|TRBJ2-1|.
TGCGCCAGCAGCGAGGGACTAGCGGGATTCTCCTACAATGAGCAGTTCTTC
CASSEGLAGFSYNEQFF
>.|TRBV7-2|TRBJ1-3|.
TGTGCCAGCAGCTTAGTTTTTGGGTATTCGGGAAACACCATATATTTT
CASSLVFGYSGNTIYF
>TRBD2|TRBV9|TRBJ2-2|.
TGTGCCAGCAGCGTACAAGGGGCGGGAGGTGGAACCGGGGAGCTGTTTTTT
CASSVQGAGGGTGELFF
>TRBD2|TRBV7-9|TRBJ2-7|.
TGTGCCAGCAGCGTTCCTAGCGGGTCGTCCCACGAGCAGTACTTC
CASSVPSGSSHEQYF
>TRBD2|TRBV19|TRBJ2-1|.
TGTGCCAGTAGGGGGCTAGCGGGAGTTACGGACAATGAGCAGTTCTTC
CASRGLAGVTDNEQFF
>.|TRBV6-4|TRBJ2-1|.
TGTGCCAGCAGAGTTTCGAATCATTACCCCAATGAGCAGTTCTTC
CASRVSNHYPNEQFF
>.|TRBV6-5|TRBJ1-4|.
TGTGCCAGCAGTTACGTGAGGGGTGAAAAACTGTTTTTT
CASSYVRGEKLFF
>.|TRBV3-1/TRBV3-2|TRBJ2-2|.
TGTGCCAGCAGCCAAGGGCGGGGGCCTGGGGGTTCCTCCGGGGAGCTGTTTTTT
CASSQGRGPGGSSGELFF
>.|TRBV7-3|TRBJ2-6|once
TGTGCCAGCAGGCAACTTCAGGGATCCGGGGCCAACGTCCTGACTTTC
CASRQLQGSGANVLTF
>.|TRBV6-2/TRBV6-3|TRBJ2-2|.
TGTGCCAGCAGTAGGTGGAACGGGGAGCTGTTTTTT
CASSRWNGELFF
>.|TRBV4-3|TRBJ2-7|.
TGCGCCAGCAGCACATGGACCGCGAATGATGAGCAGTACTTC
CASSTWTANDEQYF
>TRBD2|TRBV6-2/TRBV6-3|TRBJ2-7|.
TGTGCCAGCAGTGTTCTAGCGGGAGGGCCCTACGAGCAGTACTTC
CASSVLAGGPYEQYF
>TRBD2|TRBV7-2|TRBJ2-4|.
TGTGCCAGCAGCTCCGGGGGGGTGGCCAAAAACATTCAGTACTTC
CASSSGGVAKNIQYF
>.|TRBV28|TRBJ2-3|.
TGTGCCAGCCTTGTCCCAGGTTACGTCGGCACAGATACGCAGTATTTT
CASLVPGYVGTDTQYF
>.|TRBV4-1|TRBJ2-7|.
TGCGCCAGCAGCCCCCTGGCGGGCTACTCCTACGAGCAGTACTTC
CASSPLAGYSYEQYF
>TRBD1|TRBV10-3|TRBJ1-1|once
TGTGCCATCACCTACGGACAGGGGGCGGACACTGAAGCTTTCTTT
CAITYGQGADTEAFF
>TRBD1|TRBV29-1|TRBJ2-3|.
TGCAGCGTTGAAGATGGGAGACAGGGGGTAGATACGCAGTATTTT
CSVEDGRQGVDTQYF
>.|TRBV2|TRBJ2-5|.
TGTGCCAGCGTCGAGACAGACCAAGAGACCCAGTACTTC
CASVETDQETQYF
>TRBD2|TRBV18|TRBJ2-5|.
TGTGCCAGCTCACTAGGGACTAGCGGTAAAGAGACCCAGTACTTC
CASSLGTSGKETQYF
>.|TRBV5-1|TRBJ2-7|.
TGCGCCAGCAGCTTGGACAGTATCTACGAGCAGTACTTC
CASSLDSIYEQYF
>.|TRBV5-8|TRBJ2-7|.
TGTGCCAGCAGCTTCCAGGGTAAGGTCTACGAGCAGTACTTC
CASSFQGKVYEQYF